Reported below is one T cell receptor beta chain. Its antigen is not identified. The data were taken from a study of blood T cells in healthy people across ages. Overall study context: T cells yielded about one barcoded beta molecule per two cells through template switching.

This CDR3 spans 17 amino acids. CDR1 is MDHEN, CDR2 SYDVKM, per germline. J lost 6 bases, V lost 5 bases, and 13 bases had no gene match. Together with a sample-barcoded 5' primer, a J-beta primer mix was included in a second PCR lasting roughly 6 to 12 cycles. All samples yielded 2.5 million or more CDR3-containing paired-end reads. TCRdb re-called the 5' RACE reads through MiXCR, storing one row per CDR3 protein. The table lists some 760,000 distinct CDR3 sequences, 20% to 30% of them singletons. Findings and limits, study-wide: With age, beta diversity per million T cells declined roughly linearly, significantly by 30 to 40. The long-lived group displayed more naive CD4+ cells, plus higher diversity, than the aged donors did.

These data also featured in a second study, about T cells of mothers and their children.

The sequenced sample was blood. This clonotype was sampled from a boy between 5 and 17 years old in good health. The gene calls are TRBV28 and TRBJ1-4, with 9 bases aligning to TRBD1. This CDR3 is CASSLTPTGGSYEKLFF. CDR3 in DNA: TGTGCCAGCAGTCTTACCCCCACAGGGGGCTCGTATGAAAAACTGTTTTTT.